Listed below are T cell receptor beta chains from one sample, sequenced in a study of shared clonotypes between healthy human individuals. The assay was immunoSEQ multiplex PCR, and TCRdb's table has in-frame clones only and misses some. Found here are approximately 2,000,000 clones, 85% to 95% of them singletons; the top ten hold about 1.7%. The material sequenced was naive CD8+ T cells from PBMCs. These receptors were obtained from a man in his late teens or twenties in good health. Some clones in this sample may be carry-over from other donors' samples. Both conserved end residues are part of each CDR3. A D gene is named only where the DNA matches it firmly. Clone size is shown for a subset of rows, as once, few, many or a class of expanded clone.

. TRBJ1-5 TRBV19 . TGTGCCAGTAGGAGGGGCCCCCTCGAACCCCAGCATTTT CASRRGPLEPQHF
. TRBJ2-5 TRBV5-1 . TGCGCCAGCAGCTTGCCTGACAGGTCCCAAGAGACCCAGTACTTC CASSLPDRSQETQYF
. TRBJ1-6 TRBV7-9 . TGTGCCAGCATGGCGGACTGGGCGGATTCACCCCTCCACTTT CASMADWADSPLHF
few TRBJ1-5 TRBV7-9 . TGTGCCAGCAGCTTAGCTACGACGAATCAGCCCCAGCATTTT CASSLATTNQPQHF
. TRBJ2-1 TRBV15 . TGTGCCACCAAGGACCAGTACAATGAGCAGTTCTTC CATKDQYNEQFF
. TRBJ2-1 TRBV6-5 . TGTGCCAGCAGTTCTGTGAGCTCCTACAATGAGCAGTTCTTC CASSSVSSYNEQFF
. TRBJ2-2 TRBV4-1 . TGCGCCAGCAGCCTCTCTAAGGGGAACACCGGGGAGCTGTTTTTT CASSLSKGNTGELFF
. TRBJ2-2 TRBV13 . TGTGCCAGCAGCACCAGGGGTCCGACCGGGGAGCTGTTTTTT CASSTRGPTGELFF
. TRBJ1-1 TRBV27 . TGTGCCAGCAGTTTAGAGGGGCCCAAGAACACTGAAGCTTTCTTT CASSLEGPKNTEAFF
once TRBJ1-4 TRBV7-8 . TGTGCCAGCAGCTTAGATTATAGCGGAACTAATGAAAAACTGTTTTTT CASSLDYSGTNEKLFF